Sequencing of this T cell receptor beta chain was carried out in a study of shared clonotypes between healthy human individuals. With respect to this clone: The antigen remains undetermined.

The table came from immunoSEQ multiplex PCR; TCRdb's copy has only in-frame clones and leaves some out. The sample records roughly 2.5 million clones, approximately 94% being singletons. General observations from the study: Rarefaction showed that sequencing of sorted subsets was incomplete (despite large depth).

V dropped 0 bases and J dropped 7 bases, with 11 bases sitting between them. CDR3 length equals 14 residues. The germline CDR1 and CDR2 sequences are SGHRS and YFSETQ. The chain links TRBV5-1 to TRBJ2-1; D is ambiguous. The clonotype originates from a man younger than 35 in good health. Sample: naive CD4+ T cells sorted from blood. Sample subset: CD45RA+ positively selected. The CDR3 is CASSLGDGLNEQFF. The DNA of the CDR3 is TGCGCCAGCAGCTTGGGTGATGGGCTTAATGAGCAGTTCTTC.